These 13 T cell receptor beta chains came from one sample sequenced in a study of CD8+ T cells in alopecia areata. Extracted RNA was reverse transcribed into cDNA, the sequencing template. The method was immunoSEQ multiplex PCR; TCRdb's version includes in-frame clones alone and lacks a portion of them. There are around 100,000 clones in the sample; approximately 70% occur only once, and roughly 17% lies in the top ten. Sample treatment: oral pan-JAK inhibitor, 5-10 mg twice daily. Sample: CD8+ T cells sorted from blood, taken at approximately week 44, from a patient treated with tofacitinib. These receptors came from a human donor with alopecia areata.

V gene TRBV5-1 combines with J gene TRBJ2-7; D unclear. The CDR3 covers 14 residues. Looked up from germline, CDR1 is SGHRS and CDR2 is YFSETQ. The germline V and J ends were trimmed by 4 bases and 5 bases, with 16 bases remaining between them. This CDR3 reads CASSLNTALDEQYF. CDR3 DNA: TGCGCCAGCAGCCTAAACACGGCCCTGGACGAGCAGTACTTC.

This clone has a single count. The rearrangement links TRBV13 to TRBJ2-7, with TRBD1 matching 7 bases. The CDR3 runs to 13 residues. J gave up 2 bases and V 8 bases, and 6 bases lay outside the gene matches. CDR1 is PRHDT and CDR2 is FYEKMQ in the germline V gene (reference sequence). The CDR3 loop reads CASGGTAPYEQYF. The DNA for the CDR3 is TGTGCCAGCGGTGGGACAGCGCCCTACGAGCAGTACTTC.

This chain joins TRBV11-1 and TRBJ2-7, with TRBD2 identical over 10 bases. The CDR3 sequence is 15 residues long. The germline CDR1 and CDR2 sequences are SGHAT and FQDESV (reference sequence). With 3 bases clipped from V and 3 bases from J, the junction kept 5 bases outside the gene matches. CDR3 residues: CASSFGLAASYEQYF. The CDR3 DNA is TGTGCCAGCAGCTTCGGACTAGCGGCGAGCTACGAGCAGTACTTC. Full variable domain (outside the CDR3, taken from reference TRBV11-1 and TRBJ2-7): EAEVAQSPRYKITEKSQAVAFWCDPISGHATLYWYRQILGQGPELLVQFQDESVVDDSQLPKDRFSAERLKGVDSTLKIQPAELGDSAMYLCASSFGLAASYEQYFGPGTRLTVT.

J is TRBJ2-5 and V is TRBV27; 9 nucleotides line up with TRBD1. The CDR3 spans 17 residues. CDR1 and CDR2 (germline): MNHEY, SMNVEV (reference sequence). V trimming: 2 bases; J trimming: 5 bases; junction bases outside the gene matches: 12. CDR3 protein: CASSLRVRQGVAETQYF. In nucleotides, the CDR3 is TGTGCCAGCAGTTTAAGGGTTCGACAGGGGGTAGCTGAGACCCAGTACTTC.

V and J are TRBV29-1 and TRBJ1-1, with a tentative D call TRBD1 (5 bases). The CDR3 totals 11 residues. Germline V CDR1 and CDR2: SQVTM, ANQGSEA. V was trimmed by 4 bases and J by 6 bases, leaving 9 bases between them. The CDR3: CSVGGFPEAFF. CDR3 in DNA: TGCAGCGTTGGGGGGTTCCCTGAAGCTTTCTTT. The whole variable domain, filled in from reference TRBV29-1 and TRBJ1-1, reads SAVISQKPSRDICQRGTSLTIQCQVDSQVTMMFWYRQQPGQSLTLIATANQGSEATYESGFVIDKFPISRPNLTFSTLTVSNMSPEDSSIYLCSVGGFPEAFFGQGTRLTVV.

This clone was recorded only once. In nucleotides, the CDR3 is TGTGCCAGCAGCTTTCGAAGCGGGGGCACAGATACGCAGTATTTT. Its translation: CASSFRSGGTDTQYF. V is TRBV11-2 and J is TRBJ2-3; TRBD2 agrees at 7 bases. Germline assignment: CDR1 SGHAT and CDR2 FQNNGV. With 3 bases clipped from V and 1 base from J, the junction kept 4 bases outside the gene matches. This CDR3 region has 15 residues.

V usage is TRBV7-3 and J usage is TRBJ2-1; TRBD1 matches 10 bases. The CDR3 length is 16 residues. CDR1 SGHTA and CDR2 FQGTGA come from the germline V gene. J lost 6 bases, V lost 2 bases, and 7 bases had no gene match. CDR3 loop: CASSLLGDRGGNEQFF. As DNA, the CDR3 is TGTGCCAGCAGCTTATTAGGGGACAGGGGCGGCAATGAGCAGTTCTTC. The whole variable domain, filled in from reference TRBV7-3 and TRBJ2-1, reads GAGVSQTPSNKVTEKGKYVELRCDPISGHTALYWYRQSLGQGPEFLIYFQGTGAADDSGLPNDRFFAVRPEGSVSTLKIQRTERGDSAVYLCASSLLGDRGGNEQFFGPGTRLTVL.

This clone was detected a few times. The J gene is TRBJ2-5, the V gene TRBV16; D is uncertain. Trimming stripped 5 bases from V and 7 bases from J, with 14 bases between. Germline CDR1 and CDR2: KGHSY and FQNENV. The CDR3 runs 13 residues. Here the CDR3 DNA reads TGTGCCAGCAGCGGTGGGGAAGATGGGACCCAGTACTTC. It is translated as CASSGGEDGTQYF.

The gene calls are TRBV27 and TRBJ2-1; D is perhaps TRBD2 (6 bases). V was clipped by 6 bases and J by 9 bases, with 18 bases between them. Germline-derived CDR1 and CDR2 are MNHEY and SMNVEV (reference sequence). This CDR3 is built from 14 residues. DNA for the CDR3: TGTGCCAGCAGCCCAATGACTAGTGGGGGTGAGCAGTTCTTC. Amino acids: CASSPMTSGGEQFF.

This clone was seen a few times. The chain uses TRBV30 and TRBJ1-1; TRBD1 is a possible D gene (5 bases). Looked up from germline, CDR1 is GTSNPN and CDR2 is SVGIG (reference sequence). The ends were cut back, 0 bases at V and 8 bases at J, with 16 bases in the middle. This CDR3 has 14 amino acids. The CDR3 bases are TGTGCCTGGAGTGTTCACCCCTCTTGGGGGGAAGCTTTCTTT. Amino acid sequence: CAWSVHPSWGEAFF.

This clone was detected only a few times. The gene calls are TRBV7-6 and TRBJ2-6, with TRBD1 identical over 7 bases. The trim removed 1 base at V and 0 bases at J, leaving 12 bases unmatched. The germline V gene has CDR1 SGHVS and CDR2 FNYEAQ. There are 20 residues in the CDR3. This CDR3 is CASSLVSPDREYSGANVLTF. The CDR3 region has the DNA TGTGCCAGCAGCTTAGTATCCCCCGACAGGGAGTACTCTGGGGCCAACGTCCTGACTTTC.

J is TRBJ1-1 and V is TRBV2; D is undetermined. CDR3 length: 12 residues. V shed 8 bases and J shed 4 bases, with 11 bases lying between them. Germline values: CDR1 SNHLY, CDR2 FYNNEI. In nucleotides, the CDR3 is TGTGCCAGCCGCGTGAGGGCCACTGAAGCTTTCTTT. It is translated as CASRVRATEAFF. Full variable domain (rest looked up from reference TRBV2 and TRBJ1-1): EPEVTQTPSHQVTQMGQEVILRCVPISNHLYFYWYRQILGQKVEFLVSFYNNEISEKSEIFDDQFSVERPDGSNFTLKIRSTKLEDSAMYFCASRVRATEAFFGQGTRLTVV.

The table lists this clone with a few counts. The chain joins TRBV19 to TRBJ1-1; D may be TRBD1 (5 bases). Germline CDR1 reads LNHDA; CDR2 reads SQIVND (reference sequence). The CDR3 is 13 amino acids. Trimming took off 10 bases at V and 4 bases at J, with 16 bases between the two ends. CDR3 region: CATMAGPSTEAFF. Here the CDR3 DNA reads TGTGCCACCATGGCGGGGCCAAGCACTGAAGCTTTCTTT.